Presented here are 2 T cell receptor beta chains from one specimen sequenced in a study of cytomegalovirus exposure and HLA in healthy donors. PCR employed 60 Vbeta and 13 Jbeta primers. Assay: immunoSEQ multiplex PCR; the TCRdb copy retains only in-frame clones and omits some. The sample holds roughly 120,000 clones. The sequenced material came from PBMCs. These receptor sequences come from a man between 18 and 35 years old in good health and CMV-seronegative.

This sequence joins TRBV7-3 and TRBJ2-5, with TRBD2 as a possible D gene (6 bases). The germline V and J ends were trimmed by 2 bases and 2 bases, with 12 bases remaining between them. There are 15 residues in the CDR3. Germline V gene sequence: CDR1 SGHTA, CDR2 FQGTGA. CDR3 region: CASSLFGGTQETQYF. The CDR3 nucleotides read TGTGCCAGCAGCTTATTCGGCGGGACGCAAGAGACCCAGTACTTC. The full variable domain, rest sourced from reference TRBV7-3 and TRBJ2-5, is GAGVSQTPSNKVTEKGKYVELRCDPISGHTALYWYRQSLGQGPEFLIYFQGTGAADDSGLPNDRFFAVRPEGSVSTLKIQRTERGDSAVYLCASSLFGGTQETQYFGPGTRLLVL.

This chain connects TRBV2 to TRBJ1-2; tentative D call: TRBD1 (5 bases). V dropped 8 bases and J dropped 8 bases, with 15 bases sitting between them. The V gene's germline CDR1 is SNHLY and CDR2 FYNNEI. CDR3 length: 12 residues. The CDR3 sequence: CASSTTDEGYTF. The CDR3 nucleotides are TGTGCCAGCTCAACGACAGATGAGGGCTACACCTTC.